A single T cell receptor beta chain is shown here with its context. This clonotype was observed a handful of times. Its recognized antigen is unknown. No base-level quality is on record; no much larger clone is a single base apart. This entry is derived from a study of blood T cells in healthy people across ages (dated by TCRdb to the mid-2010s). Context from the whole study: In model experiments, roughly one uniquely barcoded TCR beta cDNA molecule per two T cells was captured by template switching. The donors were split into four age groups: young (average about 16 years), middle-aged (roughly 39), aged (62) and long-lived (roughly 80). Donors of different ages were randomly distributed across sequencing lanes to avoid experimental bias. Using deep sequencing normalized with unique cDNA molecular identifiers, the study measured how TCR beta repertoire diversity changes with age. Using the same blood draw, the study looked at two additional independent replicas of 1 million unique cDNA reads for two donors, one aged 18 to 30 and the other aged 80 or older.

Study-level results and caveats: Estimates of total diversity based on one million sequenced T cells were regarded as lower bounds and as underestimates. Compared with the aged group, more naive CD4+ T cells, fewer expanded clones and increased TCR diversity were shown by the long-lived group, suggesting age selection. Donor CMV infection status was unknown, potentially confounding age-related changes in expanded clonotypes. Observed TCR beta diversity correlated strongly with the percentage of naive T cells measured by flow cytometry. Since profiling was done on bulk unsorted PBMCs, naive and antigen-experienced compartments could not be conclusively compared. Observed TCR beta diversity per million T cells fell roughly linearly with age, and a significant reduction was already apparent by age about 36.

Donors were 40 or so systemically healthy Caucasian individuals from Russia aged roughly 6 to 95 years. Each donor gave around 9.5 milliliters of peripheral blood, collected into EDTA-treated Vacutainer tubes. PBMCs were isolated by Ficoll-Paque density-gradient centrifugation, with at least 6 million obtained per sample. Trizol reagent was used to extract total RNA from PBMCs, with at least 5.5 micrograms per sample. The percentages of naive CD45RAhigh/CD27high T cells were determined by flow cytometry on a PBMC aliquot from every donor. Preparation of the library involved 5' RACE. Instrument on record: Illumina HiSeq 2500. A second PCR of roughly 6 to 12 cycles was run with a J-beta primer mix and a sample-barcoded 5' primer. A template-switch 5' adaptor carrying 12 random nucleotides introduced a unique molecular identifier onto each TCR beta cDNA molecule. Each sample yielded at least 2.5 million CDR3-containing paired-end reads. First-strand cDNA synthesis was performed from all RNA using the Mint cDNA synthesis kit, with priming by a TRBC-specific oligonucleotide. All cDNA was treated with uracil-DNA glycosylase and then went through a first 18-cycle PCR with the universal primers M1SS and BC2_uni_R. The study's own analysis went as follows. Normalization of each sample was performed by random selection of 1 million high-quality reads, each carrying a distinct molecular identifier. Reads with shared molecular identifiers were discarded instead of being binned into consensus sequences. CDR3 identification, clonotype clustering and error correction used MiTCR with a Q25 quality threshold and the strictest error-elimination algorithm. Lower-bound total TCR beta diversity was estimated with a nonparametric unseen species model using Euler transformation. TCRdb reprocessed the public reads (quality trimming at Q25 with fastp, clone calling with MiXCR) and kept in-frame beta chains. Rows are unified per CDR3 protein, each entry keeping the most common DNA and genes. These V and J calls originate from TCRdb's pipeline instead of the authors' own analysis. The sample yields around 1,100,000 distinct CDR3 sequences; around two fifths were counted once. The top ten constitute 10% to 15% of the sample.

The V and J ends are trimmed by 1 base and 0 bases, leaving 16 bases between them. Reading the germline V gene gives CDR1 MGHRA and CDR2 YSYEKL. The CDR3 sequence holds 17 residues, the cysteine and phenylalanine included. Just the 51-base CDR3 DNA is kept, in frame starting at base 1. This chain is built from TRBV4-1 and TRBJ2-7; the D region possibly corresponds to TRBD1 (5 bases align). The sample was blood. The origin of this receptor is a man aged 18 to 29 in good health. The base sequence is TGCGCCAGCAGCCAAGGTTTCTCCGTAGACAGCTCCTACGAGCAGTACTTC. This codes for CASSQGFSVDSSYEQYF.